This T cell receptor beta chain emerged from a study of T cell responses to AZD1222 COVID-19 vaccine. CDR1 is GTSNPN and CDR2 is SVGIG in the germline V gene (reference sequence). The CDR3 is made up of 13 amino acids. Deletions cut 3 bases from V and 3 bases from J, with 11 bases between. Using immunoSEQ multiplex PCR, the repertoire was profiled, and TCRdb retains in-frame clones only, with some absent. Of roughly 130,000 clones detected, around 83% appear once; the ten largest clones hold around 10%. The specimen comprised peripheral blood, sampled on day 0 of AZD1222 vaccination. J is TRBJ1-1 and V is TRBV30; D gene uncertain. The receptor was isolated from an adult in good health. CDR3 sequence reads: CAWRLIMDTEAFF. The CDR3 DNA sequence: TGTGCCTGGAGGTTGATTATGGACACTGAAGCTTTCTTT.